Listed here are 17 T cell receptor beta chains from one sample, sequenced in a study of human T cells and chemical hapten exposure. Time point: patch test 2, 6 weeks after DPC sensitization. This sample's treatment: therapeutic diphenylcyclopropenone sensitization with weekly scalp DPC. TCRdb re-derived calls from the RACE reads in MiXCR, one entry per CDR3 protein. The sample includes 80,000 to 95,000 distinct CDR3 sequences, approximately 10% of them seen just once. The source was whole blood, collected in connection with sensitization to the hapten diphenylcyclopropenone (DPC). The source of these receptors is a man aged 40-49 years with alopecia areata. Some clones in this sample may be carry-over from other donors' samples.

This clonotype occurred a few times. This rearrangement joins TRBV5-1 to TRBJ2-3, with no clear D. Trimming cost V 0 bases and J 5 bases, with 10 bases left between them. Germline CDR1 SGHRS, CDR2 YFSETQ. CDR3 length equals 14 residues. In DNA form, the CDR3 reads TGCGCCAGCAGCTTGGATGATCAGAGAGATACGCAGTATTTT. Residues: CASSLDDQRDTQYF.

Details on this clonotype: This sequence may be a read error, since a much larger clone differs from it by one base. V gene TRBV27 combines with J gene TRBJ2-7; tentative D call: TRBD1 (6 bases). The CDR3 is 16 amino acids. Germline V gene lookup returns CDR1 MNHEY and CDR2 SMNVEV (reference sequence). The V gene lost 5 bases and the J gene lost 6 bases, with 23 bases spanning the gap. Here the CDR3 reads CASSLGVDSRAFEQYF. In nucleotides, the CDR3 is TGTGCCAGCAGTCTAGGAGTGGACAGCCGAGCCTTCGAGCAGTACTTC.

The gene calls are TRBV13 and TRBJ2-2; TRBD2 matches at 13 bases. The V gene's germline CDR1 is PRHDT and CDR2 FYEKMQ (reference sequence). With 5 bases clipped from V and 3 bases from J, the junction kept 12 bases outside the gene matches. This CDR3 spans 19 amino acids. CDR3 nucleotide sequence: TGTGCCAGCAGCCCAAGGACTAGCGGGAGACTCCTCGACACCGGGGAGCTGTTTTTT. Translation: CASSPRTSGRLLDTGELFF.

The V call is TRBV5-1, the J call TRBJ2-7, with 9 bases aligning to TRBD1. The CDR3 has 14 amino acids. Germline V gives CDR1 SGHRS, CDR2 YFSETQ. J was trimmed by 3 bases and V by 3 bases; bases with no gene match: 4. In DNA, the CDR3 is TGCGCCAGCAGCTCCCCGGGACAGGGCTACGAGCAGTACTTC. Its translation is CASSSPGQGYEQYF.

The chain has TRBV6-6 and TRBJ2-4, with TRBD1 matching over 8 bases. The CDR3 length is 14 residues. In germline, CDR1 is MNHNY, CDR2 SVGAGI (reference sequence). V trimming: 4 bases; J trimming: 7 bases; junction bases outside the gene matches: 6. CDR3 loop: CASSSAQGANIQYF. The CDR3 DNA reads TGTGCCAGCAGTTCCGCCCAGGGGGCCAACATTCAGTACTTC.

This clonotype has only a few counts. The rearrangement joins TRBV6-5 to TRBJ2-3, with TRBD2 identical over 9 bases. V dropped 2 bases and J dropped 4; count of bases not matched to a gene: 13. Germline CDR1 MNHEY, CDR2 SVGAGI. CDR3 length: 18 amino acids. CDR3 DNA sequence: TGTGCCAGCAGTTACATTAGGGGGGGAGCGGGAGGAGCAGATACGCAGTATTTT. It is translated as CASSYIRGGAGGADTQYF.

This clonotype was observed at least ten times. This chain connects TRBV7-2 to TRBJ1-4; D gene uncertain. The CDR3 has 11 amino acids. V lost 3 bases and J lost 10, with 6 bases in between. The V gene's germline CDR1 is SGHTA and CDR2 FQGNSA. The CDR3 coding sequence is TGTGCCAGCAGCTTGGCAGGAAAACTGTTTTTT. Residues: CASSLAGKLFF.

This clonotype has only a few counts. The genes are TRBV20-1 and TRBJ2-1; 7 bases agree with TRBD1. The junction had 3 bases not matched to a gene; V was cut back by 6 bases and J by 4 bases. Per the germline V gene, CDR1 is DFQATT and CDR2 is SNEGSKA (reference sequence). This CDR3 has 12 amino acids. CDR3 in DNA: TGCAGTGCGCCGGGACAGTACAATGAGCAGTTCTTC. It codes for CSAPGQYNEQFF.

The chain is built from TRBV20-1 and TRBJ2-1; TRBD2 aligns across 12 bases. The V and J ends lost 1 base and 9 bases, in that order; junction bases with no gene match: 7. Per germline, CDR1 DFQATT and CDR2 SNEGSKA (reference sequence). This CDR3 has 15 amino acids. In nucleotides, the CDR3 is TGCAGTGCTAGAGTTTTGGCTAGCGGGAGGGGTGAGCAGTTCTTC. Its protein product is CSARVLASGRGEQFF.

This sequence joins TRBV6-5 and TRBJ2-1, with TRBD2 identical over 15 bases. Germline CDR1 and CDR2: MNHEY and SVGAGI. The length of the CDR3 is 19 residues. Unmatched junction bases numbered 12, after V lost 5 bases and J lost 4 bases. The CDR3 sequence is CASSTTRGLAGGAYNEQFF. The CDR3 region has the DNA TGTGCCAGCAGTACCACACGGGGACTAGCGGGGGGAGCTTACAATGAGCAGTTCTTC.

This clonotype was seen a few times. The chain joins TRBV12-3 or TRBV12-4 to TRBJ2-1, with 10 bases fitting TRBD2. Germline trimming cut 6 bases from V and 2 bases from J; bases unmatched to any gene: 10. This CDR3 comprises 17 residues. The chain's CDR3 is CASSSPSGRAPYNEQFF. The DNA for the CDR3 is TGTGCCAGCAGCTCGCCCAGCGGGAGGGCCCCCTACAATGAGCAGTTCTTC.

This clonotype was seen only a few times. V gene TRBV30 combines with J gene TRBJ1-4; possible D gene TRBD1, 5 bases. Trimming stripped 3 bases from V and 6 bases from J, with 14 bases between. Germline CDR1 and CDR2: GTSNPN and SVGIG (reference sequence). The CDR3 runs 14 residues. This chain's CDR3 is CAWSAGTLDEKLFF. CDR3 coding DNA: TGTGCCTGGAGCGCCGGGACCCTGGATGAAAAACTGTTTTTT.

This clonotype was picked up a small number of times. V usage is TRBV6-2 or TRBV6-3 and J usage is TRBJ2-1, with D tentatively TRBD2 (5 bases). Germline CDR1 and CDR2: MNHEY and SVGEGT. The CDR3 is 13 residues long. V shed 6 bases and J shed 4 bases, with 10 bases lying between them. CDR3 sequence reads: CASSPLGYNEQFF. The CDR3 nucleotides read TGTGCCAGCAGCCCACTAGGGTACAATGAGCAGTTCTTC.

This clonotype was detected a few times. The V call is TRBV14, the J call TRBJ2-1; 7 nucleotides match TRBD2. V lost 4 bases and J lost 13; bases outside the gene matches: 10. Per germline, CDR1 SGHDN and CDR2 FVKESK. The CDR3 length is 13 residues. The CDR3 loop is CASSPFLAGLQFF. CDR3 nucleotide sequence: TGTGCCAGCAGCCCGTTTTTAGCGGGTCTCCAGTTCTTC.

Only a few counts were recorded for this clonotype. The chain couples TRBV28 to TRBJ2-7; D may be TRBD1 (6 bases). The V gene's germline CDR1 is MDHEN and CDR2 SYDVKM. V lost 5 bases to trimming and J lost 5 bases, with 13 bases between them. The CDR3 runs to 13 residues. As DNA, the CDR3 is TGTGCCAGCAGTCCCTGGGACAAAAACGAGCAGTACTTC. Residues: CASSPWDKNEQYF. The whole variable domain, filled in from reference TRBV28 and TRBJ2-7, reads DVKVTQSSRYLVKRTGEKVFLECVQDMDHENMFWYRQDPGLGLRLIYFSYDVKMKEKGDIPEGYSVSREKKERFSLILESASTNQTSMYLCASSPWDKNEQYFGPGTRLTVT.

This clonotype was counted only a few times. The chain has TRBV11-2 and TRBJ2-1; D is unresolved. Trimming cost V 5 bases and J 0 bases, with 8 bases left between them. The CDR3 length is 14 residues. Germline CDR1 is SGHAT and CDR2 is FQNNGV. The CDR3 DNA follows: TGTGCCAGCAGCGCACTGAGCTCCTACAATGAGCAGTTCTTC. It is translated as CASSALSSYNEQFF.

The chain combines TRBV29-1 with TRBJ2-5, with D maybe TRBD2 (6 bases). V lost 7 bases and J 5 bases, leaving 11 bases between the germline ends. CDR3 length equals 11 residues. Per germline, CDR1 SQVTM and CDR2 ANQGSEA. For the CDR3, the DNA is TGCAGCGCCGGGGGACGGGAGACCCAGTACTTC. Translation: CSAGGRETQYF.